This TCR beta chain was sequenced in a study of beta chain features in type 1 diabetes. About the research overall: In age, gender and cell yields, patients were similar to healthy donors. Findings and limits, study-wide: TCRB CDR3 length was moderately but significantly reduced in all four CD4+ subsets of Type 1 diabetes patients. Diminished insertions and augmented deletions at VDJ junctions characterized type 1 diabetes patients. The naive, central memory and Treg TCRB repertoires showed an apparent similarity that was greater among patients than among healthy donors.

Sequenced material consisted of expressed TCRB transcripts (all of the isolated RNA was reverse transcribed). Naive, central memory and regulatory T cell samples yielded around 3.3 million reads on average. Sequenced by immunoSEQ multiplex PCR; TCRdb stores in-frame clones only, minus some. Of 400,000 or so clones detected, around 10% appear once; the ten largest clones hold 0.45% to 0.65%. This clone appeared a few times. Antigen: not known. V lost 2 bases and J lost 0, with 22 bases in between. The CDR3 is 19 amino acids. The germline CDR1 and CDR2 sequences are SGHVS and FNYEAQ. The V and J genes are TRBV7-6 and TRBJ2-5; TRBD2 might be the D (6 bases). The specimen was central memory CD4+ T cells from blood. The sequence derives from a young man with type 1 diabetes. The CDR3 DNA reads as TGTGCCAGCAGCTTAAAGGGGACTTCGATTTCATCGTACCAAGAGACCCAGTACTTC. Translated, it gives CASSLKGTSISSYQETQYF. The whole variable domain, remainder taken from reference TRBV7-6 and TRBJ2-5, is GAGVSQSPRYKVTKRGQDVALRCDPISGHVSLYWYRQALGQGPEFLTYFNYEAQQDKSGLPNDRFSAERPEGSISTLTIQRTEQRDSAMYRCASSLKGTSISSYQETQYFGPGTRLLVL.